Listed below are T cell receptor beta chains from one sample, sequenced in a study of T cells after yellow fever vaccination. In TCRdb, the 5' RACE reads were re-called with MiXCR into one record per CDR3 protein. The sample contains roughly 350,000 distinct CDR3 sequences, approximately 4% of which appear only once. The sequencing here drew on PBMCs, taken 5 days after the yellow fever booster vaccination. These receptors originate from a man between 18 and 29 years old who received the YFV17D yellow fever vaccine. Each CDR3 is given with its conserved first and last residue. Fields, in order: J gene, clone size, V gene, D gene, CDR3 DNA, CDR3 protein. D genes are given only for firm matches. Expanded clones get a size class; other rows say once, few or many, or leave the size out.

>TRBJ2-5|few|TRBV7-2|TRBD2
TGTGCCAGCAGCCCATCGTGGGGGACTAGCGGGTCCCGACCGCGCGGCCAGTACTTC
CASSPSWGTSGSRPRGQYF
>TRBJ1-2|few|TRBV12-3/TRBV12-4|TRBD1
TGTGCCACTGGACAGGGGAACTATGGCTACACCTTC
CATGQGNYGYTF
>TRBJ2-5|NA|TRBV6-2/TRBV6-3|NA
TGTGCCAGCAGTAGGGTGGAACAAGAGACCCAGTACTTC
CASSRVEQETQYF
>TRBJ2-3|many|TRBV3-1|NA
TGTGCCAGCAGCCAAGCTCTATTAGTGGGATTGCAGTATTTT
CASSQALLVGLQYF
>TRBJ2-5|NA|TRBV12-3/TRBV12-4|NA
TGTGCCACGGGGACTCTGAGGGAGACCCAGTACTTC
CATGTLRETQYF
>TRBJ1-5|NA|TRBV6-6|TRBD1
TGTGCCAGCAGCTCCCGGGCAGGGGGCTATCAGCCCCAGCATTTT
CASSSRAGGYQPQHF
>TRBJ2-1|few|TRBV27|NA
TGTGCCAGCAGTTTAAACCCTCGTAGCTCCTACAATGAGCAGTTCTTC
CASSLNPRSSYNEQFF
>TRBJ1-4|few|TRBV20-1|NA
TGCAGTGCTAGAGATCGGGGGAGCTTGATTGAAAAACTGTTTTTT
CSARDRGSLIEKLFF
>TRBJ2-1|few|TRBV7-6|NA
TGTGCCAGCAGCACCCCTCTCGAGTCCTACAATGAGCAGTTCTTC
CASSTPLESYNEQFF
>TRBJ2-3|NA|TRBV20-1|NA
TGCAGTGCGTGGATCGAGGGCACAGATACGCAGTATTTT
CSAWIEGTDTQYF
>TRBJ2-2|many|TRBV7-3|NA
TGTGCCAGCAGCCCCTTTACGACAGCGAACACCGGGGAGCTGTTTTTT
CASSPFTTANTGELFF
>TRBJ2-3|few|TRBV7-2|TRBD2
TGTGCCAGCAGCGCGGGACTAGCGGGAGGAGATACGCAGTATTTT
CASSAGLAGGDTQYF
>TRBJ1-1|few|TRBV20-1|NA
TGCAGTGCTAGGGAGGCAGTGCGTGAAGCTTTCTTT
CSAREAVREAFF
>TRBJ2-7|NA|TRBV12-3/TRBV12-4|NA
TGTGCCAGCAGCACTGGGGTGGGTGGATACGAGCAGTACTTC
CASSTGVGGYEQYF
>TRBJ2-2|NA|TRBV4-1|NA
TGCGCCAGCAGCAAGGGGGGGGATCTGAACACCGGGGAGCTGTTTTTT
CASSKGGDLNTGELFF
>TRBJ2-5|many|TRBV7-8|TRBD2
TGTGCCAGCAGCTTATGGGAGGGGAGTGAGACCCAGTACTTC
CASSLWEGSETQYF
>TRBJ2-5|many|TRBV7-9|NA
TGTGCCAGCAGCTTAGCAGGGACGCGCGGAGAGACCCAGTACTTC
CASSLAGTRGETQYF
>TRBJ2-5|many|TRBV24-1|NA
TGTGCCACCAGTGATTATGGAGAGACCCAGTACTTC
CATSDYGETQYF
>TRBJ1-4|NA|TRBV4-1|TRBD1
TGCGCCAGCAGCCAAGGGCAGGGGGTGTTTTTT
CASSQGQGVFF
>TRBJ1-5|NA|TRBV6-2/TRBV6-3|NA
TGTGCCAGCACCCGGGACGGTAGCAATCAGCCCCAGCATTTT
CASTRDGSNQPQHF
>TRBJ2-1|NA|TRBV6-2/TRBV6-3|TRBD2
TGTGCCAGCAGTTACGGGGTAGCGGGGGACCTCTACAATGAGCAGTTCTTC
CASSYGVAGDLYNEQFF
>TRBJ2-3|few|TRBV27|NA
TGTGCCAGCAGTCTTTTCTCCACAGATACGCAGTATTTT
CASSLFSTDTQYF
>TRBJ2-1|NA|TRBV29-1|TRBD1
TGCAGCGGGGGGACAGGGGTCTACGGTGAGCAGTTCTTC
CSGGTGVYGEQFF
>TRBJ1-5|few|TRBV19|NA
TGTGCCACCTCGCCGGACACCGTCTATAGCAATCAGCCCCAGCATTTT
CATSPDTVYSNQPQHF
>TRBJ2-4|few|TRBV7-9|NA
TGTGCCAGCAGCTTAGCGCTTAGGGGCCAAAACATTCAGTACTTC
CASSLALRGQNIQYF
>TRBJ1-1|few|TRBV5-1|NA
TGCGCCAGCAGCTTGGCTGGCCAGTCTGAAGCTTTCTTT
CASSLAGQSEAFF
>TRBJ1-1|few|TRBV30|NA
TGTGCCTGGAGTGGAGGGGTCAGAGGCACTGAAGCTTTCTTT
CAWSGGVRGTEAFF
>TRBJ1-2|few|TRBV29-1|NA
TGCAGCGTTGCCCCCTACCCCGGCAGGGGAGGCCGGGGCTATGGCTACACCTTC
CSVAPYPGRGGRGYGYTF
>TRBJ2-7|NA|TRBV3-1|TRBD1
TGTGCCAGCAGGGCTCTAGGACAGGGTGACTACGAGCAGTACTTC
CASRALGQGDYEQYF
>TRBJ1-4|NA|TRBV7-2|NA
TGTGCCAGCAGCTTAAAGGGATCGGGGGCGCCTCCGGAAAAACTGTTTTTT
CASSLKGSGAPPEKLFF
>TRBJ2-7|many|TRBV12-3/TRBV12-4|TRBD1
TGTGCCAGCAGCGCCGCCACAGGGGGGACCGAGCAGTACTTC
CASSAATGGTEQYF
>TRBJ2-3|many|TRBV6-6|NA
TGTGCCAGCAGCCCACACGCACTGAGCACAGATACGCAGTATTTT
CASSPHALSTDTQYF
>TRBJ2-3|NA|TRBV29-1|TRBD2
TGCAGCGCGAGGAAGGTACTAGCGGGAGGGAGTGTGCCGTATTTT
CSARKVLAGGSVPYF
>TRBJ1-2|many|TRBV5-1|NA
TGTGCCAGCAGCGCCGGGACTGACTATGGCTACACCTTC
CASSAGTDYGYTF
>TRBJ2-2|few|TRBV7-6|NA
TGTGCCAGCAGCTTAGCGAACGGGGGGGAGCTGTTTTTT
CASSLANGGELFF
>TRBJ2-1|NA|TRBV19|NA
TGTGCCACCGGGATGGCGACTCTCTCCTACAATGAGCAGTTCTTC
CATGMATLSYNEQFF
>TRBJ2-3|NA|TRBV27|NA
TGTGCCAGCAGTTTAGAGGGCACCCGCACAGATACGCAGTATTTT
CASSLEGTRTDTQYF
>TRBJ2-2|NA|TRBV25-1|TRBD1
TGTGCCAGCAGTGAATACGAGACAGGGGGCACTAGCACCGGGGAGCTGTTTTTT
CASSEYETGGTSTGELFF
>TRBJ1-1|NA|TRBV28|TRBD1
TGTGCCAGCAGTTTCCCTGCAGGGGGGGCTCCGTTGGCCTCTGAAGCTTTCTTT
CASSFPAGGAPLASEAFF
>TRBJ2-3|many|TRBV27|NA
TGTGCCAGCAGTTTATCGTATGCCCCTCCCTCGTCGCAGTATTTT
CASSLSYAPPSSQYF
>TRBJ2-7|many|TRBV4-1|NA
TGCGCCAGCAGCCAGAGACCCCCGGGTACCTCCCTCGAGCAGTACTTC
CASSQRPPGTSLEQYF